There are many counts of the clone carrying this TCR beta chain. Its antigen is undetermined. The record originates from a study of neurological immune-mediated disorders. Study outcomes and limitations: The most TCR clonal expansion was seen in HTLV-1-associated myelopathy, whereas the least was seen in multiple sclerosis, below the level in healthy controls. Among 34 multiple sclerosis patients, phylogenetic grouping put the repertoires of 18 into a single related-CDR3 cluster, a possible signature.

Synthesis of cDNA used 5'RACE (with 10-nucleotide random UMIs). TCRdb processed the 5' RACE reads anew with MiXCR; each CDR3 protein has one entry. The sample contains 55,000 to 75,000 distinct CDR3 sequences, under 2.5% of which appear only once. It was from 2 million PBMCs stored at -80 C that the unsorted libraries were obtained. Trimming removed 3 bases at V and 1 base at J, with 7 bases between. CDR1 and CDR2 (germline): DFQATT, SNEGSKA (reference sequence). The CDR3 extends over 13 amino acids. Source material: PBMCs. The V gene is TRBV20-1, the J gene TRBJ2-4; either TRBD1 or TRBD2 may supply D (5 bases each). The receptor comes from a man aged 45-65 years with multiple sclerosis. CDR3 in DNA: TGCAGTGCTAGCGGGACCGCCAAAAACATTCAGTACTTC. It specifies CSASGTAKNIQYF.